A single sample is the source of the 25 T cell receptor beta chains below, sequenced in a study of cytomegalovirus exposure and HLA in healthy donors. PCR involved 60 Vbeta and 13 Jbeta primers. Assay: immunoSEQ multiplex PCR; the TCRdb copy retains only in-frame clones and omits some. Found here are some 120,000 clones, roughly 80% of them singletons; the top ten hold around 1.5%. The sample comprised PBMCs. The receptors stem from a woman aged 18-35 years in good health and CMV-seronegative.

This clone has just a few counts. The chain employs TRBV6-4 and TRBJ2-5; tentative D call: TRBD1 (5 bases). V lost 8 bases and J lost 2, with 12 bases in between. CDR1 is MRHNA and CDR2 is SNTAGT in the germline V gene. CDR3 length: 13 amino acids. The CDR3 nucleotides are TGTGCCAGCGCCGAGACAGCTCAAGAGACCCAGTACTTC. This encodes CASAETAQETQYF.

This clone was picked up a small number of times. The V call is TRBV7-9, the J call TRBJ2-3; D gene ambiguous. Germline CDR1 and CDR2: SEHNR and FQNEAQ (reference sequence). V lost 5 bases, J lost 4 bases, and 7 bases lay in between. The CDR3 extends over 12 amino acids. The CDR3 coding sequence is TGTGCCAGCAGCCTATACGCAGATACGCAGTATTTT. Translation gives CASSLYADTQYF.

The chain has TRBV4-2 and TRBJ2-1, with D maybe TRBD2 (6 bases). The CDR3 extends over 14 amino acids. With 1 base removed from V and 7 bases from J, the gap between germline ends came to 11 bases. Germline CDR1 is LGHNA and CDR2 is YNFKEQ. The CDR3 protein is CASSQVGGWNEQFF. CDR3 nucleotide sequence: TGTGCCAGCAGCCAAGTCGGGGGTTGGAATGAGCAGTTCTTC.

The chain recombines TRBV2 with TRBJ1-1; 9 bases line up with TRBD1. Trimming cost V 3 bases and J 0 bases; bases outside gene matches: 11. This CDR3 region has 18 residues. Germline CDR1 SNHLY, CDR2 FYNNEI. The CDR3 DNA follows: TGTGCCAGCAGTGATCCGAGGACAGGGGCAAACCTGAACACTGAAGCTTTCTTT. Translating it yields CASSDPRTGANLNTEAFF.

The V call is TRBV4-1, the J call TRBJ2-1; 16 positions match TRBD2. The CDR3 sequence is 19 residues long. Per germline, CDR1 MGHRA and CDR2 YSYEKL. J was trimmed by 9 bases and V by 4 bases; bases with no gene match: 15. Here the CDR3 reads CASSRASTGTSGGAGEQFF. The CDR3 DNA sequence: TGCGCCAGCAGCCGCGCCAGCACCGGGACTAGCGGGGGGGCCGGTGAGCAGTTCTTC.

In this sample, this clone turned up a few times. V gene TRBV5-1 combines with J gene TRBJ2-1; 8 bases are shared with TRBD1. V lost 4 bases, J lost 1 base, and 10 bases stayed unmatched. CDR1 SGHRS and CDR2 YFSETQ come from the germline V gene. The CDR3 loop spans 17 amino acids. CDR3 sequence reads: CASSQTPGQASYNEQFF. DNA for the CDR3: TGCGCCAGCAGCCAAACCCCGGGACAGGCATCCTACAATGAGCAGTTCTTC.

The chain has TRBV5-4 and TRBJ1-4; TRBD1 is a possible D gene (6 bases). The CDR3 is made up of 15 amino acids. V lost 2 bases to trimming and J lost 4 bases, with 12 bases between them. CDR1 SGHNT and CDR2 YYREEE come from the germline V gene (reference sequence). The CDR3 region has the DNA TGTGCCAGCAGCTTACAGGGATCGGTTAATGAAAAACTGTTTTTT. It translates to CASSLQGSVNEKLFF.

The CDR3 DNA follows: TGTGCCATCAGCGTGCGATCAGGGGAGACTGAAGCTTTCTTT. Translation: CAISVRSGETEAFF. The gene calls are TRBV10-3 and TRBJ1-1, with D possibly matching TRBD1 (6 bases). This CDR3 has 14 amino acids. CDR1 is ENHRY and CDR2 is SYGVKD in the germline V gene. Between the trimmed V and J ends, which lost 6 bases and 5 bases, there was a span of 16 bases.

The chain has TRBV7-8 and TRBJ1-2, with 8 bases identical to TRBD1. V was pared by 5 bases and J by 4 bases, with 9 bases of the junction left unmatched. This CDR3 spans 15 amino acids. Germline lookup yields CDR1 SGHVS and CDR2 FQNEAQ. CDR3 DNA sequence: TGTGCCAGCAGCCCCCGATCGGACAGGGCCTATGGCTACACCTTC. Amino acid sequence: CASSPRSDRAYGYTF.

The CDR3 nucleotides read TGTGCCAGCAGTCTAATCCAGGGGAATCAGCCCCAGCATTTT. Protein: CASSLIQGNQPQHF. This chain joins TRBV2 and TRBJ1-5, with D perhaps matching TRBD1 (6 bases). Germline loops: CDR1 SNHLY, CDR2 FYNNEI. The CDR3 runs to 14 residues. V dropped 5 bases and J dropped 4 bases, with 12 bases sitting between them.

The chain is built from TRBV4-1 and TRBJ1-1; D is perhaps TRBD1 (5 bases). The CDR3 is made up of 12 amino acids. Trimming took off 8 bases at V and 7 bases at J, with 14 bases between the two ends. Germline V gene data show CDR1 as MGHRA and CDR2 as YSYEKL. The CDR3 nucleotides are TGCGCCAGCCGCCGGGGGGATAGTGAAGCTTTCTTT. Translation: CASRRGDSEAFF.

This clone occurred once. This sequence joins TRBV19 and TRBJ2-2, with 9 bases lining up with TRBD2. Germline assignment: CDR1 LNHDA and CDR2 SQIVND (reference sequence). After removal of 6 bases from V and 1 base from J, the junction contained 9 bases not matched to a gene. This CDR3 spans 17 amino acids. The CDR3 nucleotides are TGTGCCAGTAGCCGACGCCAAGCGGGAGGGAACACCGGGGAGCTGTTTTTT. It encodes CASSRRQAGGNTGELFF. The full variable domain, its missing parts supplied by reference TRBV19 and TRBJ2-2, is DGGITQSPKYLFRKEGQNVTLSCEQNLNHDAMYWYRQDPGQGLRLIYYSQIVNDFQKGDIAEGYSVSREKKESFPLTVTSAQKNPTAFYLCASSRRQAGGNTGELFFGEGSRLTVL.

The chain couples TRBV14 to TRBJ2-2; TRBD1 is a possible D gene (6 bases). Germline-derived CDR1 and CDR2 are SGHDN and FVKESK. The V end was cut by 1 base, the J end by 1 base, with 10 bases between. The CDR3 spans 16 residues. The CDR3 region has the DNA TGTGCCAGCAGCCAAGCTCGGACAGTGAACACCGGGGAGCTGTTTTTT. It encodes CASSQARTVNTGELFF.

This rearrangement joins TRBV12-5 to TRBJ1-1; a possible D gene is TRBD1 (6 bases). The germline V gene has CDR1 LGHNT and CDR2 FRNRAP. This CDR3 region has 18 residues. V shed 0 bases and J shed 1 base, with 18 bases lying between them. CDR3 amino acids: CASGLVWKIGQRNTEAFF. The CDR3 bases are TGTGCTAGTGGTTTGGTCTGGAAAATCGGACAGAGGAACACTGAAGCTTTCTTT.

The chain carries TRBV4-1 and TRBJ1-5; no clear D. There are 15 residues in the CDR3. Germline CDR1 MGHRA, CDR2 YSYEKL. Trimming shortened V by 2 bases and J by 0 bases, and 8 bases separated the two germline ends. In nucleotides, the CDR3 is TGCGCCAGCAGCCAACAGTCAATTAGCAATCAGCCCCAGCATTTT. Protein sequence: CASSQQSISNQPQHF.

This chain links TRBV5-4 with TRBJ2-3, with D possibly matching TRBD1 (5 bases). Per the germline V gene, CDR1 is SGHNT and CDR2 is YYREEE (reference sequence). CDR3 size: 16 residues. The ends were cut back, 4 bases at V and 0 bases at J, with 15 bases in the middle. The DNA of the CDR3 is TGTGCCAGCAGCCCCCTAAACCCAGGGAGCACAGATACGCAGTATTTT. Translating it yields CASSPLNPGSTDTQYF.

This clone was picked up one time. V gene TRBV11-2 combines with J gene TRBJ1-3; D unresolved. V dropped 5 bases and J dropped 2 bases, with 16 bases sitting between them. This CDR3 is built from 16 residues. Germline CDR1 is SGHAT and CDR2 is FQNNGV. CDR3 amino acids: CASSLPGSNPGNTIYF. The CDR3 nucleotides are TGTGCCAGCAGCCTCCCCGGGTCAAACCCTGGAAACACCATATATTTT.

The rearrangement joins TRBV7-2 to TRBJ2-7, with 8 bases that match TRBD1. The CDR3 is 14 residues long. Per germline, CDR1 SGHTA and CDR2 FQGNSA. Trimming at V came to 5 bases and at J to 9 bases, leaving 12 bases not matched to a gene. The CDR3 DNA follows: TGTGCCAGCAGCCAACAGGGGGACCCCTGGGCGCAGTACTTC. Its translation: CASSQQGDPWAQYF. Looking up the rest from reference TRBV7-2 and TRBJ2-7 gives the full variable domain: GAGVSQSPSNKVTEKGKDVELRCDPISGHTALYWYRQSLGQGLEFLIYFQGNSAPDKSGLPSDRFSAERTGGSVSTLTIQRTQQEDSAVYLCASSQQGDPWAQYFGPGTRLTVT.

This clone has just one count. CDR3 in DNA: TGTGCCAGCAGCGTAACAGGGGGCTATGGCTACACCTTC. Amino acids: CASSVTGGYGYTF. V usage is TRBV7-2 and J usage is TRBJ1-2, with 8 nucleotides matching TRBD1. Per the germline V gene, CDR1 is SGHTA and CDR2 is FQGNSA. The CDR3 has 13 amino acids. After removal of 5 bases from V and 4 bases from J, the junction contained 3 bases not matched to a gene.

CDR3 nucleotide sequence: TGTGCCAGTAGTCGGACGGGAAACACTGAAGCTTTCTTT. Translating gives CASSRTGNTEAFF. The rearrangement joins TRBV19 to TRBJ1-1; unclear D gene. Looked up from germline, CDR1 is LNHDA and CDR2 is SQIVND (reference sequence). Trimming took off 5 bases at V and 2 bases at J, with 9 bases between the two ends. CDR3 length: 13 residues.

This clone came up a few times. The rearrangement uses TRBV7-9 and TRBJ1-1; D might be TRBD1 (5 bases). From germline, CDR1 is SEHNR and CDR2 FQNEAQ (reference sequence). This CDR3 contains 14 residues. Trimming stripped 5 bases from V and 6 bases from J, with 16 bases between. This CDR3 reads CASSQIGEGAEAFF. The CDR3 coding sequence is TGTGCCAGCAGCCAGATTGGAGAAGGGGCTGAAGCTTTCTTT.

V and J are TRBV11-3 and TRBJ2-3; TRBD2 might be the D (6 bases). With 5 bases removed from V and 8 bases from J, the gap between germline ends came to 14 bases. This CDR3 is 13 amino acids long. The germline CDR1 and CDR2 sequences are SGHNT and YENEEA. The DNA for the CDR3 is TGTGCCAGCAGCCGGGGAGGTTTCGGTACGCAGTATTTT. This translates into CASSRGGFGTQYF.

V and J are TRBV6-1 and TRBJ2-6; perhaps TRBD1 as D (6 bases). V was trimmed by 7 bases and J by 0 bases, leaving 13 bases between them. The germline gives CDR1 MNHNS, CDR2 SASEGT. This CDR3 has 16 residues. CDR3 sequence reads: CASNDVGGSGANVLTF. The CDR3 nucleotides read TGTGCCAGCAATGACGTAGGGGGCTCTGGGGCCAACGTCCTGACTTTC.

This chain joins TRBV6-4 and TRBJ2-1, with 10 bases lining up with TRBD2. The CDR3 is made up of 15 amino acids. CDR1 and CDR2 (germline): MRHNA, SNTAGT. The V gene end was trimmed by 6 bases and the J gene end by 3 bases; junction bases not matched to a gene: 5. The CDR3 sequence: CASSLLAGDYNEQFF. The CDR3 DNA sequence: TGTGCCAGCAGCCTCCTAGCGGGAGACTACAATGAGCAGTTCTTC.

This clone was observed a few times. CDR3 loop: CASTAAGGYGYTF. CDR3 bases: TGTGCCAGTACTGCGGCGGGGGGCTATGGCTACACCTTC. The chain carries TRBV19 and TRBJ1-2, with D perhaps TRBD1 (5 bases). The CDR3 sequence is 13 residues long. CDR1 LNHDA and CDR2 SQIVND come from the germline V gene (reference sequence). V was shortened by 7 bases and J by 4 bases, with 13 bases between the two germline ends. Filled out from reference TRBV19 and TRBJ1-2, the complete variable domain reads DGGITQSPKYLFRKEGQNVTLSCEQNLNHDAMYWYRQDPGQGLRLIYYSQIVNDFQKGDIAEGYSVSREKKESFPLTVTSAQKNPTAFYLCASTAAGGYGYTFGSGTRLTVV.